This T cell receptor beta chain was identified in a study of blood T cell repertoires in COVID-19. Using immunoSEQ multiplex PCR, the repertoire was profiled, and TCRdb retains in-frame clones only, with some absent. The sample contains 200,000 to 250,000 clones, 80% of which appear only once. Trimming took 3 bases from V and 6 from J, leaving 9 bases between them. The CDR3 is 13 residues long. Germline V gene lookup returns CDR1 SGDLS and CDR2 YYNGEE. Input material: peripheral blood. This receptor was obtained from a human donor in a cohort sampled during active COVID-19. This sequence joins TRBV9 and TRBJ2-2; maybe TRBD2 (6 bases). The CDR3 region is CASSASSAGELFF. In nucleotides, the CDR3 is TGTGCCAGCAGCGCCTCTAGCGCCGGGGAGCTGTTTTTT.